One and the same sample provided the 31 T cell receptor beta chains below, sequenced in a study of CD8 T cells in ankylosing spondylitis. Regarding the study as a whole: Characteristic, it appeared, of ankylosing spondylitis blood was a TCR beta motif of about eight highly homologous variants.

Each CDR3 protein is one row after TCRdb ran MiXCR on the 5' RACE reads. The sample shows almost 400,000 distinct CDR3 sequences, about 20% of them seen only once. These TCRs' antigens remain unknown. The sequencing input was blood, either unsorted or a sorted T cell fraction (not recorded which). These receptors all come from a male donor with ankylosing spondylitis.

The chain is built from TRBV29-1 and TRBJ1-1; tentatively, D is TRBD1 (6 bases). This CDR3 has 13 amino acids. Between the trimmed V and J ends, which lost 7 bases and 3 bases, there was a span of 15 bases. Germline V gene data show CDR1 as SQVTM and CDR2 as ANQGSEA. Here the CDR3 reads CSAGVGGDTEAFF. The CDR3 nucleotides read TGCAGCGCTGGCGTAGGGGGGGACACTGAAGCTTTCTTT.

V usage is TRBV25-1 and J usage is TRBJ2-3; 7 bases map to TRBD1. CDR3 size: 12 residues. In germline, CDR1 is MGHDK, CDR2 SYGVNS. The V and J ends lost 4 bases and 8 bases, in that order; junction bases with no gene match: 3. CDR3 region: CASSGTGVTQYF. The CDR3 DNA follows: TGTGCCAGCAGTGGTACAGGGGTTACGCAGTATTTT. The whole variable domain, remainder taken from reference TRBV25-1 and TRBJ2-3, is EADIYQTPRYLVIGTGKKITLECSQTMGHDKMYWYQQDPGMELHLIHYSYGVNSTEKGDLSSESTVSRIRTEHFPLTLESARPSHTSQYLCASSGTGVTQYFGPGTRLTVL.

CDR3 bases: TGTGCCTGGAGCCCCGGGACTCAAGAGACCCAGTACTTC. This translates into CAWSPGTQETQYF. The rearrangement uses TRBV30 and TRBJ2-5; D might be TRBD2 (6 bases). Trimming shortened V by 3 bases and J by 2 bases, and 10 bases separated the two germline ends. CDR3 size: 13 residues. Germline CDR1 and CDR2: GTSNPN and SVGIG (reference sequence).

Details on this clonotype: At one of its ends the junction is not consistent with the germline gene, which may arise from a read error. The chain couples TRBV20-1 to TRBJ2-3; TRBD2 might be the D (7 bases). Germline V gives CDR1 DFQATT, CDR2 SNEGSKA (reference sequence). The CDR3 is made up of 14 amino acids. The CDR3 coding sequence is TGCAGTGCCAGAGGGGGAGGGAACACAGATACGCAGTATTTT. Its translation is CSARGGGNTDTQYF.

The chain uses TRBV29-1 and TRBJ1-2; D is undetermined. Trimming removed 2 bases from V and 5 bases from J, with 9 bases in between. Germline values: CDR1 SQVTM, CDR2 ANQGSEA. The CDR3 has 12 amino acids. This chain's CDR3 is CSVEPARYGYTF. The DNA for the CDR3 is TGCAGCGTTGAACCGGCCCGATATGGCTACACCTTC.

This clonotype was seen only once. V is TRBV20-1 and J is TRBJ2-1; 11 nucleotides agree with TRBD2. The junction had 13 bases not matched to a gene; V was cut back by 6 bases and J by 9 bases. The CDR3 totals 15 residues. Per germline, CDR1 DFQATT and CDR2 SNEGSKA (reference sequence). CDR3 residues: CSAGPLAGGGGEQFF. As DNA, the CDR3 is TGCAGTGCAGGACCTCTAGCGGGAGGAGGGGGTGAGCAGTTCTTC.

This sequence joins TRBV20-1 and TRBJ2-5, with unresolved D. This CDR3 contains 13 residues. Germline V gene lookup returns CDR1 DFQATT and CDR2 SNEGSKA (reference sequence). The V gene lost 2 bases and the J gene lost 3 bases, with 10 bases spanning the gap. The CDR3 region has the DNA TGCAGTGCTAGAAGTCCGGGCAAAGAGACCCAGTACTTC. Translating gives CSARSPGKETQYF.

This clonotype was seen a handful of times. The chain has TRBV25-1 and TRBJ1-1, with D maybe TRBD1 (5 bases). V lost 5 bases, J lost 8 bases, and 21 bases lay in between. Germline V gene lookup returns CDR1 MGHDK and CDR2 SYGVNS. The CDR3 loop spans 15 amino acids. CDR3 residues: CASSTRPTGESEAFF. The CDR3 nucleotides are TGTGCCAGCAGTACTCGCCCAACGGGGGAGTCCGAAGCTTTCTTT.

The rearrangement uses TRBV11-1 and TRBJ2-1; 10 bases match TRBD2. V lost 4 bases and J lost 8; bases outside the gene matches: 8. From germline, CDR1 is SGHAT and CDR2 FQDESV (reference sequence). The CDR3 has 15 amino acids. The CDR3 DNA is TGTGCCAGCAGCTCAAGCGGGAGGGGGGGACATGAGCAGTTCTTC. Its translation is CASSSSGRGGHEQFF.

This clonotype was counted between two and nine times. V and J are TRBV7-9 and TRBJ2-2; a possible D gene is TRBD2 (6 bases). Trimming stripped 5 bases from V and 4 bases from J, with 14 bases between. Germline CDR1 reads SEHNR; CDR2 reads FQNEAQ (reference sequence). The CDR3 runs 15 residues. The CDR3 DNA is TGTGCCAGCAGCCTCGCGGGACTGCTCACCGGGGAGCTGTTTTTT. Protein product: CASSLAGLLTGELFF.

This clonotype was counted between two and nine times. The rearrangement joins TRBV7-3 to TRBJ2-1, with a tentative D call TRBD2 (5 bases). Germline V gives CDR1 SGHTA, CDR2 FQGTGA. V lost 5 bases and J lost 0, with 11 bases in between. The CDR3 spans 15 residues. The CDR3 reads CASSPPGSSYNEQFF. DNA for the CDR3: TGTGCCAGCAGCCCTCCGGGGTCCTCCTACAATGAGCAGTTCTTC.

In this sample, this clonotype turned up a few times. The CDR3 DNA is TGTGCCAGCACCGACGGGTACGAGCAGTACTTC. Translated, it gives CASTDGYEQYF. The chain links TRBV6-5 to TRBJ2-7; D not resolved. The CDR3 sequence is 11 residues long. From germline, CDR1 is MNHEY and CDR2 SVGAGI. V was cut by 7 bases and J by 4 bases, with 8 bases left in between.

This clonotype was observed a few times. The V and J genes are TRBV27 and TRBJ2-3; the match to TRBD2 covers 11 bases. Germline V CDR1 and CDR2: MNHEY, SMNVEV (reference sequence). The CDR3 contains 17 residues. J gave up 3 bases and V 6 bases, and 11 bases lay outside the gene matches. CDR3 DNA sequence: TGTGCCAGCAGATTCGGACTAGCGGGTCGGGCGACAGATACGCAGTATTTT. Its protein is CASRFGLAGRATDTQYF.

The rearrangement joins TRBV4-1 to TRBJ1-4, with 8 bases lining up with TRBD1. Germline V gene sequence: CDR1 MGHRA, CDR2 YSYEKL. The CDR3 length is 15 residues. J was trimmed by 6 bases and V by 4 bases; bases with no gene match: 7. DNA for the CDR3: TGCGCCAGCAGCCGGGGGACAGGAGAGGATGAAAAACTGTTTTTT. Encoded protein: CASSRGTGEDEKLFF.

This clonotype was seen a handful of times. The chain joins TRBV20-1 to TRBJ1-4; no clear D. This CDR3 spans 16 amino acids. Germline CDR1 and CDR2: DFQATT and SNEGSKA (reference sequence). V lost 0 bases to trimming and J lost 8 bases, with 19 bases between them. The CDR3 here is CSARDRLSPQGEKLFF. CDR3 nucleotide sequence: TGCAGTGCTAGAGATCGCCTCTCTCCGCAAGGGGAAAAACTGTTTTTT.

This clonotype was seen only a few times. The chain uses TRBV11-3 and TRBJ1-6; 7 bases map to TRBD1. Germline lookup yields CDR1 SGHNT and CDR2 YENEEA. J gave up 13 bases and V 4 bases, and 13 bases lay outside the gene matches. This CDR3 comprises 15 residues. CDR3 bases: TGTGCCAGCAGCTGGGGGAGGACAGGACAAGTCCCCCTCCACTTT. This codes for CASSWGRTGQVPLHF. The full variable domain, its missing parts supplied by reference TRBV11-3 and TRBJ1-6, is EAGVVQSPRYKIIEKKQPVAFWCNPISGHNTLYWYLQNLGQGPELLIRYENEEAVDDSQLPKDRFSAERLKGVDSTLKIQPAELGDSAVYLCASSWGRTGQVPLHFGNGTRLTVT.

Only a few counts were recorded for this clonotype. The chain is built from TRBV29-1 and TRBJ1-2; TRBD1 might be the D (5 bases). The CDR3 totals 12 residues. Germline V gives CDR1 SQVTM, CDR2 ANQGSEA. Trimming pared 6 bases from V and 8 bases from J, leaving 16 bases between. CDR3 protein: CSVAPGGEGYTF. CDR3 DNA: TGCAGCGTCGCCCCAGGAGGGGAAGGCTACACCTTC.

The chain couples TRBV3-1 to TRBJ2-5, with 7 bases that match TRBD2. V lost 5 bases and J lost 7; bases outside the gene matches: 7. The V gene's germline CDR1 is LGHDT and CDR2 YNNKEL (reference sequence). The CDR3 length is 13 residues. The chain's CDR3 is CASSESGTGTQYF. The CDR3 bases are TGTGCCAGCAGCGAAAGCGGGACCGGGACCCAGTACTTC.

The chain is built from TRBV6-2 or TRBV6-3 and TRBJ1-5, with 10 bases lining up with TRBD1. This CDR3 is 14 amino acids long. With 6 bases clipped from V and 6 bases from J, the junction kept 5 bases outside the gene matches. Germline CDR1 and CDR2: MNHEY and SVGEGT. CDR3: CASRGDRGPQPQHF. The CDR3, as DNA: TGTGCCAGCAGGGGGGACAGGGGTCCTCAGCCCCAGCATTTT.

This clonotype has only a few counts. V is TRBV7-3 and J is TRBJ2-1; 8 bases map to TRBD2. This CDR3 comprises 17 residues. Trimming at V came to 2 bases and at J to 0 bases, leaving 6 bases not matched to a gene. Germline loops: CDR1 SGHTA, CDR2 FQGTGA. In nucleotides, the CDR3 is TGTGCCAGCAGCTTATTGGGCGGGGGGAGCTCCTACAATGAGCAGTTCTTC. Residues: CASSLLGGGSSYNEQFF.

This sequence joins TRBV6-1 and TRBJ2-1, with D unclear. This CDR3 has 15 amino acids. The V gene lost 1 base and the J gene lost 3 bases, with 10 bases spanning the gap. The germline gives CDR1 MNHNS, CDR2 SASEGT. In DNA, the CDR3 is TGTGCCAGCAGTGAAGTCGGGCGGATCTACAATGAGCAGTTCTTC. Protein sequence: CASSEVGRIYNEQFF.

This clonotype has just a few counts. V gene TRBV10-3 combines with J gene TRBJ2-2; no firm D call. Trimming left V 6 bases short and J 0 bases short, with 5 bases between. CDR3 length equals 13 residues. CDR1 and CDR2 (germline): ENHRY, SYGVKD. The CDR3 loop is CAISFSNTGELFF. The DNA for the CDR3 is TGTGCCATCAGCTTCTCGAACACCGGGGAGCTGTTTTTT.

The genes are TRBV24-1 and TRBJ2-2; the match to TRBD2 covers 10 bases. The junction had 8 bases not matched to a gene; V was cut back by 4 bases and J by 7 bases. CDR3 length: 16 amino acids. CDR1 is KGHDR, CDR2 SFDVKD, per germline. The CDR3 DNA reads TGTGCCACCAGTGACCCCGGACTAGCGGACCTCGGGGAGCTGTTTTTT. Amino acids: CATSDPGLADLGELFF.

V and J are TRBV25-1 and TRBJ1-3; 7 nucleotides align to TRBD1. The germline V gene encodes CDR1 MGHDK and CDR2 SYGVNS. V was pared by 3 bases and J by 2 bases, with 4 bases of the junction left unmatched. The CDR3 sequence is 15 residues long. CDR3 sequence: CASSDSQGAGNTIYF. In DNA form, the CDR3 reads TGTGCCAGCAGTGATTCTCAGGGGGCTGGAAACACCATATATTTT.

V is TRBV20-1 and J is TRBJ1-2; the match to TRBD1 covers 7 bases. V lost 5 bases and J lost 7; bases outside the gene matches: 19. This CDR3 region has 16 residues. The germline V gene encodes CDR1 DFQATT and CDR2 SNEGSKA (reference sequence). CDR3 residues: CSARPPGQPFLTGYTF. Here the CDR3 DNA reads TGCAGTGCTCGGCCTCCGGGACAGCCTTTCCTTACTGGCTACACCTTC.

The J gene is TRBJ2-3, the V gene TRBV18, with a weak D call TRBD2 (6 bases). The CDR3 consists of 17 residues. The germline V gene has CDR1 KGHSH and CDR2 LQKENI. Trimming cost V 3 bases and J 3 bases, with 19 bases left between them. CDR3 protein: CASSPVGRPPSTDTQYF. CDR3 in DNA: TGTGCCAGCTCACCGGTGGGGAGGCCCCCATCGACAGATACGCAGTATTTT.

This rearrangement joins TRBV5-8 to TRBJ2-1, with D unclear. This CDR3 has 14 amino acids. Looked up from germline, CDR1 is SGHTS and CDR2 is YDEGEE. Deletions cut 4 bases from V and 8 bases from J, with 16 bases between. The CDR3, as DNA: TGTGCCAGCAGCAAAAGACCGCCTAGAGATGAGCAGTTCTTC. Encoded protein: CASSKRPPRDEQFF.

In its sample, this clonotype was seen a few times. This sequence joins TRBV5-1 and TRBJ2-6, with 8 bases that match TRBD2. CDR3 length equals 18 residues. Trimming at V came to 1 base and at J to 0 bases, leaving 6 bases not matched to a gene. Per the germline V gene, CDR1 is SGHRS and CDR2 is YFSETQ. The chain's CDR3 is CASSLMGSGASGANVLTF. In DNA, the CDR3 is TGCGCCAGCAGCTTGATGGGTAGCGGGGCCTCTGGGGCCAACGTCCTGACTTTC.

This clonotype was recorded a few times. The chain carries TRBV6-1 and TRBJ2-1; TRBD1 might be the D (6 bases). V lost 4 bases to trimming and J lost 2 bases, with 12 bases between them. The CDR3 is 15 residues long. Germline values: CDR1 MNHNS, CDR2 SASEGT. The CDR3 sequence: CASSGDYRAYNEQFF. The DNA of the CDR3 is TGTGCCAGCAGTGGAGATTACAGGGCCTACAATGAGCAGTTCTTC.

Many counts were recorded for this clonotype. This chain joins TRBV6-6 and TRBJ1-2; D is undetermined. Deletions cut 6 bases from V and 8 bases from J, with 16 bases between. The germline CDR1 and CDR2 sequences are MNHNY and SVGAGI (reference sequence). CDR3 length: 13 amino acids. The CDR3 DNA follows: TGTGCCAGCAGCCGCAGGCCGGATTCGGGCTACACCTTC. As protein: CASSRRPDSGYTF.

The V and J genes are TRBV4-1 and TRBJ2-1; D might be TRBD2 (6 bases). The CDR3 runs 16 residues. Trimming left V 0 bases short and J 4 bases short, with 13 bases between. Germline V gives CDR1 MGHRA, CDR2 YSYEKL. The CDR3 DNA reads as TGCGCCAGCAGCCAAGATCTGGCGGGGCGATACAATGAGCAGTTCTTC. This translates into CASSQDLAGRYNEQFF.